The 25 T cell receptor beta chains below were found in one sample sequenced in a study of blood T cell repertoires in COVID-19. Produced via immunoSEQ multiplex PCR; TCRdb's table is partial and in-frame only. This sample has about 300,000 clones; approximately 86% occur once, and the top ten carry approximately 2.5%. Material: PBMCs or T cells enriched from blood (not recorded which). The receptor source for this set is a woman aged 18-29 years who had recovered from COVID-19.

The gene calls are TRBV27 and TRBJ2-7; tentative D call: TRBD1 (6 bases). This CDR3 is built from 14 residues. The germline gives CDR1 MNHEY, CDR2 SMNVEV (reference sequence). The ends were cut back, 6 bases at V and 7 bases at J, with 19 bases in the middle. CDR3 sequence reads: CASSPIGQFQEQYF. The DNA of the CDR3 is TGTGCCAGCAGCCCTATTGGACAGTTCCAGGAGCAGTACTTC.

The rearrangement uses TRBV7-9 and TRBJ1-1; TRBD1 might be the D (5 bases). The CDR3 extends over 15 amino acids. Germline CDR1 SEHNR, CDR2 FQNEAQ (reference sequence). The V end lost 0 bases, the J end lost 5 bases, and 13 bases lay between the germline ends. The CDR3 spells CASSLAGGGATEAFF. CDR3 in DNA: TGTGCCAGCAGCTTAGCGGGAGGAGGGGCAACTGAAGCTTTCTTT.

The chain couples TRBV4-3 to TRBJ2-5; the match to TRBD2 covers 13 bases. J gave up 5 bases and V 0 bases, and 9 bases lay outside the gene matches. The CDR3 loop spans 18 amino acids. Germline lookup yields CDR1 LGHNA and CDR2 YSLEER. As DNA, the CDR3 is TGCGCCAGCAGCCAAGAGCGACTAGCGGGGGGCCCCCAGGAGACCCAGTACTTC. It translates to CASSQERLAGGPQETQYF.

Only one count was recorded for this clone. The CDR3 loop reads CATQGNYNSPLHF. CDR3 DNA: TGTGCCACGCAGGGGAACTATAATTCACCCCTCCACTTT. The chain joins TRBV27 to TRBJ1-6; maybe TRBD1 (6 bases). Deletions cut 10 bases from V and 3 bases from J, with 10 bases between. CDR3 length equals 13 residues. Germline V gene sequence: CDR1 MNHEY, CDR2 SMNVEV (reference sequence).

The chain links TRBV5-4 to TRBJ1-1, with D hard to call. Trimming removed 2 bases at V and 1 base at J, with 9 bases between. The CDR3 totals 14 residues. CDR1 is SGHNT and CDR2 is YYREEE in the germline V gene (reference sequence). As DNA, the CDR3 is TGTGCCAGCAGCTTCCAACTCGGGAACACTGAAGCTTTCTTT. Its translation is CASSFQLGNTEAFF.

The count of this clone is one. The V and J genes are TRBV28 and TRBJ2-7; D may be TRBD1 (6 bases). The germline V gene encodes CDR1 MDHEN and CDR2 SYDVKM. V was cut by 4 bases and J by 1 base, with 17 bases left in between. This CDR3 has 16 residues. The CDR3 DNA sequence: TGTGCCAGCAGTTCCCAGGGGCAGGGCCCTTCCTACGAGCAGTACTTC. It translates to CASSSQGQGPSYEQYF.

The V gene is TRBV5-6, the J gene TRBJ1-1; possibly TRBD1 for D (6 bases). Germline values: CDR1 SGHDT, CDR2 YYEEEE. This CDR3 spans 13 amino acids. Trimming pared 4 bases from V and 6 bases from J, leaving 13 bases between. DNA of the CDR3: TGTGCCAGCAGCACCGGGACAAGCTCTGAAGCTTTCTTT. Its translation is CASSTGTSSEAFF.

CDR3 nucleotide sequence: TGTGCCAGCGGGGTAGCGGGCACCCCTCCCTACGAGCAGTACTTC. Encoded protein: CASGVAGTPPYEQYF. The chain is built from TRBV28 and TRBJ2-7; 7 bases are a match to TRBD2. V shed 8 bases and J 2 bases; nucleotides not matched to a gene: 12. Germline V CDR1 and CDR2: MDHEN, SYDVKM. The CDR3 spans 15 residues.

This clone is a singleton in its sample. The chain couples TRBV5-1 to TRBJ2-6, with 11 bases that match TRBD1. Germline CDR1 and CDR2: SGHRS and YFSETQ. V gave up 4 bases and J gave up 3 bases; unmatched junction bases: 3. The CDR3 loop spans 16 amino acids. CDR3 DNA: TGCGCCAGCAGCGGACAGGGGGCGGGTGGGGCCAACGTCCTGACTTTC. Translating gives CASSGQGAGGANVLTF.

V and J are TRBV27 and TRBJ2-1; a possible D gene is TRBD1 (5 bases). The V end was cut by 4 bases, the J end by 11 bases, with 21 bases between. Per the germline V gene, CDR1 is MNHEY and CDR2 is SMNVEV (reference sequence). CDR3 length: 15 amino acids. The CDR3 reads CASSSPRTRGAQQFF. CDR3 DNA sequence: TGTGCCAGCAGTTCCCCGCGGACACGCGGCGCGCAGCAGTTCTTC.

This clone was detected many times. V gene TRBV6-2 or TRBV6-3 combines with J gene TRBJ1-1, with D unclear. This CDR3 spans 14 amino acids. The V gene lost 6 bases and the J gene lost 7 bases, with 18 bases spanning the gap. Germline CDR1 reads MNHEY; CDR2 reads SVGEGT. The CDR3 protein is CASSPPPRVDEAFF. CDR3 coding DNA: TGTGCCAGCAGCCCCCCCCCACGGGTCGATGAAGCTTTCTTT.

This chain's CDR3 is CASSRSGGDTQYF. In DNA, the CDR3 is TGTGCCAGCAGTCGCTCGGGAGGAGATACGCAGTATTTT. The chain is built from TRBV12-3 or TRBV12-4 and TRBJ2-3, with 7 bases matching TRBD2. The CDR3 is 13 residues long. V dropped 5 bases and J dropped 5; count of bases not matched to a gene: 4.

The gene calls are TRBV19 and TRBJ2-3, with TRBD2 matching over 13 bases. With 6 bases clipped from V and 2 bases from J, the junction kept 17 bases outside the gene matches. The germline V gene encodes CDR1 LNHDA and CDR2 SQIVND (reference sequence). The CDR3 is 20 residues long. In DNA form, the CDR3 reads TGTGCCAGTAGCATATCCCAAATGCCGGGACTAGCGGGACTCACAGATACGCAGTATTTT. Its protein product is CASSISQMPGLAGLTDTQYF.

The chain recombines TRBV9 with TRBJ2-7; D perhaps matches TRBD2 (5 bases). This CDR3 comprises 15 residues. Trimming removed 0 bases at V and 2 bases at J, with 12 bases between. Germline CDR1 reads SGDLS; CDR2 reads YYNGEE. The CDR3 is CASSVADGRAYEQYF. The CDR3 coding sequence is TGTGCCAGCAGCGTAGCGGACGGGCGGGCCTACGAGCAGTACTTC.

There are a few counts of this clone. The junction departs from the called germline gene at one end, perhaps through a read error. The chain employs TRBV13 and TRBJ1-1; 8 nucleotides align to TRBD1. The CDR3 is 15 residues long. Germline loops: CDR1 PRHDT, CDR2 FYEKMQ (reference sequence). The CDR3 bases are TGTGCCAGCAGCCTAGGGACAGGCTTGAACACTGAAGCTTTCTTT. Amino acid sequence: CASSLGTGLNTEAFF.

The gene calls are TRBV9 and TRBJ2-5; 12 nucleotides match TRBD2. Germline assignment: CDR1 SGDLS and CDR2 YYNGEE. The V segment lost 4 bases and the J segment 4 bases; nucleotides outside the gene matches: 11. The CDR3 is made up of 17 amino acids. The CDR3: CASSLDPSGRGPETQYF. CDR3 sequence (DNA): TGTGCCAGCAGCTTGGACCCTAGCGGGAGGGGACCAGAGACCCAGTACTTC.

CDR3 DNA sequence: TGTGCCAGCAGCGTCGACGGGGGGCGAGGAAACACCATATATTTT. Amino acids: CASSVDGGRGNTIYF. The J gene is TRBJ1-3, the V gene TRBV9; D may be TRBD1 (6 bases). CDR1 is SGDLS, CDR2 YYNGEE, per germline. CDR3 length: 15 amino acids. V lost 2 bases and J 4 bases, leaving 13 bases between the germline ends.

Here the CDR3 DNA reads TGTGCCAGCACCAGGGGTCTCGGCTACACCTTC. This translates into CASTRGLGYTF. V and J are TRBV28 and TRBJ1-2; maybe TRBD1 (6 bases). Germline CDR1 is MDHEN and CDR2 is SYDVKM. The ends were cut back, 7 bases at V and 8 bases at J, with 11 bases in the middle. This CDR3 region has 11 residues.

The chain has TRBV9 and TRBJ2-3; 7 nucleotides match TRBD1. J lost 3 bases, V lost 1 base, and 8 bases had no gene match. CDR3 length: 16 residues. Germline CDR1 is SGDLS and CDR2 is YYNGEE. CDR3 bases: TGTGCCAGCAGCGTATCGCCAGGGGGATTTACAGATACGCAGTATTTT. Amino acid sequence: CASSVSPGGFTDTQYF.

This chain connects TRBV7-9 to TRBJ2-1; a possible D gene is TRBD2 (6 bases). CDR1 is SEHNR, CDR2 FQNEAQ, per germline (reference sequence). CDR3 length: 16 amino acids. Trimming pared 5 bases from V and 5 bases from J, leaving 19 bases between. This CDR3 is CASSPGTLWTDNEQFF. CDR3 in DNA: TGTGCCAGCAGCCCGGGGACTTTGTGGACGGACAATGAGCAGTTCTTC.

This chain connects TRBV14 to TRBJ2-7; D is unresolved. With 4 bases removed from V and 4 bases from J, the gap between germline ends came to 11 bases. This CDR3 region has 13 residues. Germline V CDR1 and CDR2: SGHDN, FVKESK. CDR3 coding DNA: TGTGCCAGCAGCCCGAACCAGGTTTACGAGCAGTACTTC. Translation: CASSPNQVYEQYF.

V usage is TRBV11-2 and J usage is TRBJ1-1, with D unclear. Germline V gene sequence: CDR1 SGHAT, CDR2 FQNNGV. The ends were cut back, 2 bases at V and 2 bases at J, with 15 bases in the middle. The CDR3 runs to 16 residues. The CDR3: CASSLWKRVSNTEAFF. The CDR3, as DNA: TGTGCCAGCAGCTTATGGAAGCGGGTGAGCAACACTGAAGCTTTCTTT.

V and J are TRBV6-2 or TRBV6-3 and TRBJ2-1; maybe TRBD2 (5 bases). The CDR3 sequence is 14 residues long. Germline-derived CDR1 and CDR2 are MNHEY and SVGEGT. V gave up 7 bases and J gave up 5 bases, with 15 bases separating them. CDR3 residues: CASTPRRRNNEQFF. In DNA form, the CDR3 reads TGTGCCAGCACCCCCCGGAGGCGGAACAATGAGCAGTTCTTC.

The DNA for the CDR3 is TGTGCCTGGAGTGTGGGGGGATCGGTCACTGAAGCTTTCTTT. Protein sequence: CAWSVGGSVTEAFF. The J gene is TRBJ1-1, the V gene TRBV30; tentative D call: TRBD1 (5 bases). With 0 bases removed from V and 4 bases from J, the gap between germline ends came to 12 bases. The germline gives CDR1 GTSNPN, CDR2 SVGIG (reference sequence). The CDR3 runs 14 residues.

This clone was counted only a few times. J is TRBJ2-1 and V is TRBV13; D gene unclear. The germline V gene has CDR1 PRHDT and CDR2 FYEKMQ (reference sequence). V lost 1 base, J lost 3 bases, and 7 bases lay in between. CDR3 size: 14 residues. DNA for the CDR3: TGTGCCAGCAGCTTAGATACTATCTACAATGAGCAGTTCTTC. Protein sequence: CASSLDTIYNEQFF.